This entry features one T cell receptor beta chain sequence. Only in-frame clones appear in the TCRdb table, and some are missing; sequencing was by immunoSEQ multiplex PCR. The repertoire holds nearly 350,000 clones, with roughly nine tenths as singletons. V gave up 8 bases and J gave up 0 bases, with 17 bases separating them. CDR1 is KGHSH, CDR2 LQKENI, per germline. The CDR3 consists of 16 residues. This sample was included in a study of blood T cell repertoires in COVID-19. Study-level information: PBMCs, B-cell-depleted T cells, or T cells were the source of the cDNA or gDNA that made up the material.

This clonotype was obtained from a woman in her twenties or thirties who had recovered from COVID-19. Sequencing was carried out using PBMCs or T cells enriched from blood (not recorded which). The chain has TRBV18 and TRBJ1-3; D uncertain. CDR3 DNA: TGTGCCAGCACCACCGGAGGTGCCTCCTCTGGAAACACCATATATTTT. Translating gives CASTTGGASSGNTIYF.